This T cell receptor beta chain was sequenced in a study of T cell repertoires in cytomegalovirus infection. One entry per CDR3 protein results from TCRdb running MiXCR on the reads. The profile shows some 700,000 distinct CDR3 sequences, about 40% of them singletons. Germline assignment: CDR1 ENHRY and CDR2 SYGVKD. CDR3 length equals 15 residues. After removal of 2 bases from V and 7 bases from J, the junction contained 4 bases not matched to a gene. This clonotype was seen a few times. Specimen: PBMCs. This sequence was found in a human donor in good health (CMV status not recorded). Some clones in this sample may be carry-over from other donors' samples. The J gene is TRBJ2-1, the V gene TRBV10-3; TRBD2 agrees at 11 bases. The CDR3 coding sequence is TGTGCCATCAGTGAGACTAGCGGGAGTAGGAATGAGCAGTTCTTC. Amino acid sequence: CAISETSGSRNEQFF.